The subject of this entry is one TCR beta chain. The antigen this receptor binds is unknown. One end of the junction fails to match germline, which may point to a read error. Moderately to severely active disease, a Clinical Activity Score of at least 3, a NOSPECS grade of at least 4, and a duration under 3 months were present in ophthalmopathy patients. Patients with uncontrolled infections, other autoimmune diseases, pregnancy or lactation were excluded. Diagnoses relied on clinical symptoms, serum thyroxine and TRAb, thyroid ultrasound and orbital computed tomography. Ficoll-Paque density gradient centrifugation was used to isolate PBMCs from 10 ml of fresh peripheral blood. Trizol reagent was used to extract total RNA, and RNA quality was then checked on an Agilent 2100 Bioanalyzer. The CDR3 covers 17 residues, taking in both the cysteine and the phenylalanine. Here the CDR3 DNA is all that survives: 51 bases in frame from base 1. Looking up the germline V gene yields CDR1 SGHRS and CDR2 YFSETQ.

The TCR beta CDR3 regions were amplified from RNA transcripts. For the first round of RT-PCR on the TCR CDR3, the HTBI primer set was used together with the Qiagen OneStep RT-PCR kit. Libraries were constructed in a second round of multiplex PCR, after which size selection and purification were carried out. The libraries were sequenced on an Illumina HiSeq2000 using paired-end 100 bp reads. The study's processing was this. SOAPnuke was used to process the raw data, throwing out any read that contained adapters or uncalled bases, had a mean Phred below 15, or lacked an exact constant-primer or identifier match. COPE v1.2.5 was used to merge the high-quality paired reads, and each unique nucleotide sequence was defined as a clonotype. MiTCR v1.1 was used to align clonotypes to the IMGT TRBV, TRBD and TRBJ reference segments. Only V-J combinations with frequency above 0.0001, covering 99.2% of repertoires, were analysed. A TCS score was defined as the ratio between F50 (clonal expansion) and ExV (chaos), using BLOSUM62-based TCRdist between CDR3 peptides within each V-J. Welch's t-statistics and random forest reduced several hundred V-J features to under 15, which were used in a naive Bayes classifier (R e1071). In-frame beta chains were kept once TCRdb had trimmed the public reads at Q25 with fastp and called clones with MiXCR. Rows merge per CDR3 protein into single entries with the most common DNA and genes. None of the V and J calls come from the authors' own analysis; TCRdb made them. The sample contains a few hundred thousand distinct CDR3 sequences, approximately 21% of them found a single time. Of the sample, around 64% is held by the ten largest clones.

The sample belongs to a study of T cells in Graves' hyperthyroidism and ophthalmopathy (dated by TCRdb to the late 2010s). For the wider study: Peripheral blood was sampled at the time of initial diagnosis, prior to any treatment. TCR V-J signatures able to tell the groups apart were searched for in a discovery cohort of 100 patients, of whom 40 to 45 had Graves' ophthalmopathy and about 60 had stable Graves' hyperthyroidism. The roughly 91 discovery patients were randomly divided into training and test sets at a 7:3 ratio. The paper describes TCR Vbeta CDR3 sequencing of 135 peripheral blood samples, made up of 43 ophthalmopathy patients, approximately 73 hyperthyroidism patients and about 17 progressor patients. Thyroid tissue and blood T-cell repertoires from more than five Graves' hyperthyroidism patients were also compared in the study. An independent validation cohort of under 20 hyperthyroidism patients and about 15 patients who later progressed to ophthalmopathy tested prospective prediction of ophthalmopathy. Following sampling, methimazole starting at 30 mg daily was given to hyperthyroidism patients, and high-dose intravenous methylprednisolone was given to ophthalmopathy patients.

The paper's findings and limits, for the study overall: During validation, the model predicted progression to ophthalmopathy a median of around 7 months ahead of onset, with almost 71% sensitivity and 72% to 80% specificity. Blood samples also contained most of the expanded thyroid clonotypes (frequency above 0.001), which suggests that blood repertoires may reflect thyroid immune responses. In cross-validation, a model built on a 13 V-J signature told ophthalmopathy apart from stable hyperthyroidism with approximately 90% sensitivity and 81% to 82% specificity, and in testing the same model reached 80%/75%. Sample size was not statistically predetermined, and investigators were not blinded to group allocation.

The source of this sequence is a man in his thirties or forties with Graves' ophthalmopathy. The chain is made from TRBV5-1 and TRBJ2-3, and possibly TRBD2, on 5 matching bases. Sequences were obtained from blood. The sequenced DNA: TGCGCCAGCAGTTTGGCTAATATAGCGAACCGGGAAGATACGCAGTATTTT. This translates into CASSLANIANREDTQYF.